The 14 T cell receptor beta chains presented below share a single source sample, sequenced in a study of identical twins. Using its own MiXCR run on the 5' RACE reads, TCRdb lists one record per CDR3 protein. The table records about 100,000 distinct CDR3 sequences, 5.5% to 7% of them present only once. Sequencing was performed on memory T cells sorted from blood. The origin of the receptors is a woman in her fifties or sixties in good health.

The V and J genes are TRBV19 and TRBJ1-2, with TRBD1 matching over 7 bases. The CDR3 sequence is 12 residues long. Germline trimming cut 7 bases from V and 5 bases from J; bases unmatched to any gene: 4. Germline CDR1 LNHDA, CDR2 SQIVND (reference sequence). The chain's CDR3 is CASTRDRYGYTF. In nucleotides, the CDR3 is TGTGCCAGTACCAGGGACAGATATGGCTACACCTTC.

Ten or more counts support this clonotype. The V call is TRBV7-6, the J call TRBJ2-1, with 11 bases matching TRBD2. The V gene's germline CDR1 is SGHVS and CDR2 FNYEAQ. The V segment lost 5 bases and the J segment 6 bases; nucleotides outside the gene matches: 15. This CDR3 region has 18 residues. DNA of the CDR3: TGTGCCAGCAGCCGAATAGCGGGAGGGTTTGTTGTAGGCAATGAGCAGTTCTTC. Translating gives CASSRIAGGFVVGNEQFF.

This clonotype has ten or more counts. The chain employs TRBV27 and TRBJ2-7; D is uncertain. Trimming left V 4 bases short and J 0 bases short, with 10 bases between. Looked up from germline, CDR1 is MNHEY and CDR2 is SMNVEV (reference sequence). The CDR3 length is 14 residues. CDR3 in amino acids: CASSSLAGSYEQYF. CDR3 DNA: TGTGCCAGCAGTTCGCTGGCAGGCTCCTACGAGCAGTACTTC.

This CDR3 reads CASSLDRARGSGGYTF. The CDR3 DNA is TGTGCCAGCAGCTTAGATCGGGCCAGGGGAAGCGGTGGCTACACCTTC. The chain uses TRBV11-2 and TRBJ1-2; a possible D gene is TRBD1 (6 bases). Germline assignment: CDR1 SGHAT and CDR2 FQNNGV. Trimming pared 0 bases from V and 7 bases from J, leaving 18 bases between. CDR3 length equals 16 residues.

This clonotype was recorded many times. V and J are TRBV20-1 and TRBJ2-1, with D possibly matching TRBD1 (7 bases). Trimming took off 7 bases at V and 8 bases at J, with 24 bases between the two ends. Germline V gene sequence: CDR1 DFQATT, CDR2 SNEGSKA (reference sequence). The CDR3 length is 15 residues. CDR3 DNA: TGCAGTGGGTCCAGACAGGGACTCACAATCGATGAGCAGTTCTTC. This encodes CSGSRQGLTIDEQFF.

This clonotype was counted between two and nine times. The chain has TRBV20-1 and TRBJ2-1; 7 nucleotides align to TRBD2. CDR3 length: 13 amino acids. The V gene end was trimmed by 2 bases and the J gene end by 8 bases; junction bases not matched to a gene: 6. Germline values: CDR1 DFQATT, CDR2 SNEGSKA (reference sequence). CDR3 in DNA: TGCAGTGCTAGACGCGGGAGTAGTTATGAGCAGTTCTTC. Protein sequence: CSARRGSSYEQFF.

The rearrangement uses TRBV12-3 or TRBV12-4 and TRBJ2-7; D perhaps matches TRBD2 (5 bases). V was pared by 6 bases and J by 3 bases, with 18 bases between. This CDR3 has 15 amino acids. The CDR3 here is CASRLGGSLFYEQYF. The CDR3, as DNA: TGTGCCAGCAGATTGGGTGGGAGTTTATTCTACGAGCAGTACTTC.

In this sample, this clonotype turned up a few times. The J gene is TRBJ1-2, the V gene TRBV5-5; no clear D. Trimming left V 4 bases short and J 4 bases short, with 11 bases between. The CDR3 is 13 amino acids. Looked up from germline, CDR1 is SGHKS and CDR2 is YYEKEE (reference sequence). The CDR3 DNA follows: TGTGCCAGCAGCGTTACATACGCCTATGGCTACACCTTC. It codes for CASSVTYAYGYTF.

This clonotype showed up many times. V gene TRBV7-9 combines with J gene TRBJ2-3; 9 positions match TRBD2. Per the germline V gene, CDR1 is SEHNR and CDR2 is FQNEAQ (reference sequence). The length of the CDR3 is 15 residues. J was trimmed by 5 bases and V by 2 bases; bases with no gene match: 5. The CDR3 DNA is TGTGCCAGCAGCTTACAGCGGGGGGTGCAAGATACGCAGTATTTT. It yields the protein CASSLQRGVQDTQYF.

This clonotype was found many times. At one of its ends the junction is not consistent with the germline gene, which may arise from a read error. The CDR3 is CASSLAGTGAF. As DNA, the CDR3 is TGTGCCAGCAGTCTTGCCGGGACAGGAGCTTTC. The genes are TRBV6-1 and TRBJ2-1, with 8 bases identical to TRBD1. CDR1 is MNHNS and CDR2 is SASEGT in the germline V gene. There are 11 residues in the CDR3.

Concerning this clonotype: One junction end does not reproduce the germline sequence, and a read error may be involved. The chain has TRBV6-5 and TRBJ2-6; 11 positions agree with TRBD2. CDR1 is MNHEY and CDR2 is SVGAGI in the germline V gene. This CDR3 spans 17 amino acids. The CDR3 loop is CASRPGLADSGANVLSF. As DNA, the CDR3 is TGTGCCAGCAGACCGGGACTAGCGGATTCTGGGGCCAACGTCCTGTCTTTC.

This clonotype came up many times. The chain couples TRBV5-1 to TRBJ1-1; D is ambiguous. Germline V gives CDR1 SGHRS, CDR2 YFSETQ. This CDR3 has 15 residues. V gave up 5 bases and J gave up 4 bases, with 18 bases separating them. CDR3: CASRREPGLSTEAFF. The CDR3, as DNA: TGCGCCAGCAGAAGAGAGCCCGGGCTGAGCACTGAAGCTTTCTTT.

This clonotype was seen many times. The chain has TRBV29-1 and TRBJ2-3; D is undetermined. Germline V gene data show CDR1 as SQVTM and CDR2 as ANQGSEA. CDR3 size: 13 residues. V lost 3 bases, J lost 6 bases, and 13 bases lay in between. The CDR3 protein is CSVELTLGDTQYF. DNA of the CDR3: TGCAGCGTTGAGTTGACCCTTGGGGATACGCAGTATTTT.

Many counts were recorded for this clonotype. The genes are TRBV5-5 and TRBJ1-5; 7 bases are a match to TRBD1. The junction had 4 bases not matched to a gene; V was cut back by 2 bases and J by 2 bases. The CDR3 is 15 residues long. Per germline, CDR1 SGHKS and CDR2 YYEKEE (reference sequence). As DNA, the CDR3 is TGTGCCAGCAGCTTCACAGGGGTGGGCAATCAGCCCCAGCATTTT. Its translation: CASSFTGVGNQPQHF.